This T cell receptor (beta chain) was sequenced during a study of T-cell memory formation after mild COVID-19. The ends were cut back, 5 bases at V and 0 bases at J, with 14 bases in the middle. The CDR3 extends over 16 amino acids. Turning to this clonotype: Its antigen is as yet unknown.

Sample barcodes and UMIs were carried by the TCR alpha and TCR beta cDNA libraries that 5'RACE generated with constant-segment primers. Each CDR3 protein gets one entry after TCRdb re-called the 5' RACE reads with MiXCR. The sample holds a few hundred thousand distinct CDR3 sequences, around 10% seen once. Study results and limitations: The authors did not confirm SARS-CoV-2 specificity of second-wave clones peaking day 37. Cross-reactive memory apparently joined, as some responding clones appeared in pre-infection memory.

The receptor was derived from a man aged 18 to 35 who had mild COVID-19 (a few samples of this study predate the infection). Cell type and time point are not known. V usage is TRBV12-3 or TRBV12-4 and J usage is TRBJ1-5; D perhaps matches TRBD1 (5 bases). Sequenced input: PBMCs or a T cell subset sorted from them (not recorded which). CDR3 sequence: CASSTQTVASNQPQHF. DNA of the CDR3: TGTGCCAGCAGTACGCAGACAGTGGCTAGCAATCAGCCCCAGCATTTT.